This T cell receptor (beta chain) comes out of a study of CD8+CD57+ T cells in acquired aplastic anemia. Genomic DNA provided the template from which TCR beta VDJ and CDR3 profiles were obtained. TCRdb processed the reads anew with MiXCR; each CDR3 protein has one entry. The sample has 160,000 or so distinct CDR3 sequences, 40% to 60% seen once. Those patients picked for sequencing had displayed CD8+CD57+ cell expansion on flow cytometry. This clonotype was recorded only once. Its ends do not fully match the called genes, so a read error is possible. Germline V gives CDR1 ENHRY, CDR2 SYGVKD. This CDR3 is 15 amino acids long.

Specimen: sorted CD4+, CD8+, or CD8+CD57+ T cells (not recorded which) from PBMCs. This TCR derives from a human donor with aplastic anemia. The chain couples TRBV10-3 to TRBJ2-1; D not certain. The CDR3 spells CAIREARPPYNEQFF. CDR3 DNA sequence: TGTGCCATCCGTGAGGCTAGGCCCCCCTACAATGAGCAGTTCTTC.